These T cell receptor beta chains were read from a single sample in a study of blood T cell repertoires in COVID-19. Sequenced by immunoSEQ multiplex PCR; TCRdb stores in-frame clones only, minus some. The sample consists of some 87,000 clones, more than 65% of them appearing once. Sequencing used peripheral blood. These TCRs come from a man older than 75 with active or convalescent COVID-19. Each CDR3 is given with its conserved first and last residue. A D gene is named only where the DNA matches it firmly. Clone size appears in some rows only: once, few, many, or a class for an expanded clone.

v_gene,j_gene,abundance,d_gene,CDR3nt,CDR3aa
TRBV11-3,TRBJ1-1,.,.,TGTGCCAGCAGCAACGACAGGAACACTGAAGCTTTCTTT,CASSNDRNTEAFF
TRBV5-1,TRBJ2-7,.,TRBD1,TGCGCCAGCAGCTATAGGACAGGGATCGCCGAGCAGTACTTC,CASSYRTGIAEQYF
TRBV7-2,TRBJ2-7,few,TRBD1,TGTGCCAGCAGCGCCCGGACAGGGTCGTTCGAGCAGTACTTC,CASSARTGSFEQYF
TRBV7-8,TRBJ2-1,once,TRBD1,TGTGCCAGCAGCTTAGGGGGACAGCCCCGGCGGTACAATGAGCAGTTCTTC,CASSLGGQPRRYNEQFF
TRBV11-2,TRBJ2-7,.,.,TGTGCCAGCAGCTTAGAAACTAGCTCCTACGAGCAGTACTTC,CASSLETSSYEQYF
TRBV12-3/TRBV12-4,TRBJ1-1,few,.,TGTGCCAGCAGGTATAGGGGGAACACTGAAGCTTTCTTT,CASRYRGNTEAFF
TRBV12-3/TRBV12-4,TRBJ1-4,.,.,TGTGCCAGCAGTTGGGCATCCAATGAAAAACTGTTTTTT,CASSWASNEKLFF
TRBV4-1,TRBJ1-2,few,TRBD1,TGCGCCAGCAGCCAAGGTACGGCCCCCAGGACAGGGGAACATGGCTACACCTTC,CASSQGTAPRTGEHGYTF
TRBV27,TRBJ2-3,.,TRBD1,TGTGCCAGCAGGCAACCCGGGACAGACTTCACAGATACGCAGTATTTT,CASRQPGTDFTDTQYF
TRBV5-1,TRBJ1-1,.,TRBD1,TGCGCCAGCAGCTTGGGGGACAGGGGGCCCACTGAAGCTTTCTTT,CASSLGDRGPTEAFF
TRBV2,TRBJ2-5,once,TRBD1,TGTGCCAGCAGCGCTGGACAGGGGTCCTCGCTAGCAAGGGAGACCCAGTACTTC,CASSAGQGSSLARETQYF
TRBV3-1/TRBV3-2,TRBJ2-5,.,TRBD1,TGTGCCAGCAGCCTAGGACAGGCCCAGTACTTC,CASSLGQAQYF
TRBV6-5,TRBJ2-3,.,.,TGTGCCAGCAGAGATTGGGCTTACACAGATACGCAGTATTTT,CASRDWAYTDTQYF
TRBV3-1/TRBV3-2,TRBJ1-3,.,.,TGTGCCAGCAGTGCAATGGGGGGATCGGACACCATATATTTT,CASSAMGGSDTIYF
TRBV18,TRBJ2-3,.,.,TGTGCCAGCTCACCAATCCAGGCCCGCACAGATACGCAGTATTTT,CASSPIQARTDTQYF
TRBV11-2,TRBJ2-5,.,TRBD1,TGTGCCAGCAGCTTCACCGGGACAGGGAGGGAGACCCAGTACTTC,CASSFTGTGRETQYF
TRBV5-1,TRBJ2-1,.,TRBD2,TGCGCCAGCAGCTTGGCCCTAGCGGGGGAGCAGTTCTTC,CASSLALAGEQFF
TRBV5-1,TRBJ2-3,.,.,TGCGCCAGCAAGGAGGGCGGCACAGATACGCAGTATTTT,CASKEGGTDTQYF
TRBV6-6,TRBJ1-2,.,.,TGTGCCAGCAGTTATAGACAAATCCCTGGCAACTATGGCTACACCTTC,CASSYRQIPGNYGYTF
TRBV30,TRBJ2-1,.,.,TGTGCCTGGAGTGGACTAAACTCCTACAATGAGCAGTTCTTC,CAWSGLNSYNEQFF
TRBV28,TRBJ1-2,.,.,TGTGCCAGCAGTTTTATCGGACAGCAATATGGCTACACCTTC,CASSFIGQQYGYTF
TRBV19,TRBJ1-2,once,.,TGTGCCAGCTTGAGTAACTATGGCTACACCTTC,CASLSNYGYTF
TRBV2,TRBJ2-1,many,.,TGTGCCAGCAGTGACCACAGTGAGCAGTTCTTC,CASSDHSEQFF
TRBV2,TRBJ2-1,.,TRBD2,TGTGCCAGGAGACTAGCATTTGAGCAGTTCTTC,CARRLAFEQFF
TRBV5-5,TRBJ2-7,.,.,TGTGCCAGCAGCGTTCCAAGATCCCAACCTACCTACGAGCAGTACTTC,CASSVPRSQPTYEQYF
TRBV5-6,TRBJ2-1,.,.,TGTGCCAGCAGCGTCGTGAGGTTCCGAGAGCAGTTCTTC,CASSVVRFREQFF
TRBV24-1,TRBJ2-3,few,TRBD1,TGTGCCACCAGTGATCCGAAGACAGGGTCGGGCACAGATACGCAGTATTTT,CATSDPKTGSGTDTQYF
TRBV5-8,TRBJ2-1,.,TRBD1,TGTGCCAGCAGCTGGGGGACAGGGGATGAGCAGTTCTTC,CASSWGTGDEQFF
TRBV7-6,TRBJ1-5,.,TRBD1,TGTGCCAGCAGCGAGACAGGGCAGGGTCAGCCCCAGCATTTT,CASSETGQGQPQHF
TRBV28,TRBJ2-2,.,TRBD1,TGTGCCAGCAGCTATTTATCACAGGGGGCGAACACCGGGGAGCTGTTTTTT,CASSYLSQGANTGELFF
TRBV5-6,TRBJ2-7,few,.,TGTGCCAGCAGCTTTGGGGGCGACGAGCAGTACTTC,CASSFGGDEQYF
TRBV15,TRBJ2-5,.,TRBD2,TGTGCCACCAGCTCCCGACTAGCGGGTTTAGAGACCCAGTACTTC,CATSSRLAGLETQYF
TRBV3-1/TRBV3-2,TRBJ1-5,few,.,TGTGCCAGCAGCCAAGACCCCAGGGCCCCTCATCAGCCCCAGCATTTT,CASSQDPRAPHQPQHF
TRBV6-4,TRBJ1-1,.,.,TGTGCCAGCAGTGACTCTATATCAGGGCAGCCCATAACTTTGGGGACTGAAGCTTTCTTT,CASSDSISGQPITLGTEAFF
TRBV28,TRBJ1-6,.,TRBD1,TGTGCCAGCAGGGCCCCCGGACAGGGGCTTTCACCCCTCCACTTT,CASRAPGQGLSPLHF
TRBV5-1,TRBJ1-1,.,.,TGCGCCACCAGACAGGAGCCGAACACTGAAGCTTTCTTT,CATRQEPNTEAFF
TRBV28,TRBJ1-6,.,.,TGTGCCAGCAGCGCATCAGGGGTTAATTCACCCCTCCACTTT,CASSASGVNSPLHF
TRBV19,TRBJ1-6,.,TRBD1,TGTGCCAGTAGTCCGGGACAGGGACGCGCGATGGGCTCACCCCTCCACTTT,CASSPGQGRAMGSPLHF
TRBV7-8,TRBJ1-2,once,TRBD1,TGTGCCAGCAGTACGGGACAGGGGGGGAATAACTATGGCTACACCTTC,CASSTGQGGNNYGYTF
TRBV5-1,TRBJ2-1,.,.,TGCGCCAGCAGCCTAGAGGCAGGGTCCTACAATGAGCAGTTCTTC,CASSLEAGSYNEQFF
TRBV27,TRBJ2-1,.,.,TGTGCCAGCAGTAGGCAGGGGGGCCCTGAGCAGTTCTTC,CASSRQGGPEQFF
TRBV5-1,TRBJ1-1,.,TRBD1,TGCGCCAGCAGCTTGGATTCCCAGGGGGTGGACGAAGCTTTCTTT,CASSLDSQGVDEAFF
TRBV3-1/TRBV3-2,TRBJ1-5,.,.,TGTGCCAGCAGCCGAGTCCCACGGGGTCAGCCCCAGCATTTT,CASSRVPRGQPQHF
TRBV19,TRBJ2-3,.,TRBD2,TGTGCCAGTAGTATCGGGCGGGGGGGGAACACAGATACGCAGTATTTT,CASSIGRGGNTDTQYF
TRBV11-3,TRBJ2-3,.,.,TGTGCCAGCAGCCCCCTCCACGGAGCAGATACGCAGTATTTT,CASSPLHGADTQYF
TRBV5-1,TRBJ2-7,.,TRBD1,TGCGCCAGCAGCTTGAGGACAGGGGGGGAGCAGTACTTC,CASSLRTGGEQYF
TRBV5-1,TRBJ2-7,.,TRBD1,TGCGCCAGCAGCTCCCCCGGGGACAGCACCTACGAGCAGTACTTC,CASSSPGDSTYEQYF
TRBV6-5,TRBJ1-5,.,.,TGTGCCAGCAAAGCTGAACCCGGTAATCAGCCCCAGCATTTT,CASKAEPGNQPQHF
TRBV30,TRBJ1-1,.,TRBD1,TGTGCCTGGAGCCGACAGGGAGACAGAGCTTTCTTT,CAWSRQGDRAFF
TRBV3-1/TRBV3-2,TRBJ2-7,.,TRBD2,TGTGCCAGCAGCCAGGGAGGGGAAGAGCAGTACTTC,CASSQGGEEQYF